The rows below give T cell receptor beta chains drawn from one sample of a study of blood T cell repertoires in COVID-19. Produced via immunoSEQ multiplex PCR; TCRdb's table is partial and in-frame only. The sample has a few hundred thousand clones, around 86% seen once. Sequencing used peripheral blood. The receptor set was obtained from a man aged 45-65 years with acute or convalescent COVID-19. Each CDR3 is given with its conserved first and last residue. The D gene is left open where the match is weak. Clone size is shown for a subset of rows, as once, few, many or a class of expanded clone.

D gene	J gene	clone size	V gene	CDR3 DNA	CDR3 protein
.	TRBJ1-3	.	TRBV6-1	TGTGCCAGCAGTGAATTGTCCCTCTCTGGAAACACCATATATTTT	CASSELSLSGNTIYF
TRBD2	TRBJ2-5	.	TRBV19	TGTGCCAGTAGTATAAGGAGTCTAGCGGTGGAGACCCAGTACTTC	CASSIRSLAVETQYF
TRBD1	TRBJ2-7	.	TRBV7-6	TGTGCCAGCAGCCCGATGACAGGGGACGAGCAGTACTTC	CASSPMTGDEQYF
TRBD2	TRBJ2-1	.	TRBV10-3	TGTGCCATCAGGACGGGACTAGATGGGGATGAGCAGTTCTTC	CAIRTGLDGDEQFF
TRBD1	TRBJ1-3	.	TRBV7-9	TGTGCCAGCAGCCCCCAGGGGGGCTCTGGAAACACCATATATTTT	CASSPQGGSGNTIYF
TRBD1	TRBJ2-5	.	TRBV6-5	TGTGCCAGCAGTTACCGCATGGGACAGACTCAAGAGACCCAGTACTTC	CASSYRMGQTQETQYF
.	TRBJ2-5	.	TRBV5-1	TGCGCCAGCAGCTTAGCCAAAGAGACCCAGTACTTC	CASSLAKETQYF
.	TRBJ2-2	.	TRBV3-1/TRBV3-2	TGTGCCAGCAGCCAATTACTAGCTGCCACCGGGGAGCTGTTTTTT	CASSQLLAATGELFF
.	TRBJ2-5	once	TRBV6-6	TGTGCCAGCAATCCTTCCCCCCCAGGGGTGGCCCAGTACTTC	CASNPSPPGVAQYF
.	TRBJ2-1	.	TRBV19	TGTGCCAGTCAGTCCTACAATGAGCAGTTCTTC	CASQSYNEQFF
.	TRBJ2-7	.	TRBV5-1	TGCGCCAGCAGCTTGGAGACAGACCCCCTGAGGCAGTACTTC	CASSLETDPLRQYF
TRBD1	TRBJ2-2	.	TRBV4-1	TGCGCCAGCAGCCAAGGACAGGGGGCATGGGCCACCGGGGAGCTGTTTTTT	CASSQGQGAWATGELFF
TRBD1	TRBJ1-1	once	TRBV7-8	TGTGCCAGCAGCTCCGTCGGGACAGGACCGAACACTGAAGCTTTCTTT	CASSSVGTGPNTEAFF
TRBD1	TRBJ1-1	few	TRBV5-5	TGTGCCAGCAGCTTCCCGGGACAGGGGGCCCAGAGGTCGTCTGAAGCTTTCTTT	CASSFPGQGAQRSSEAFF
TRBD1	TRBJ2-1	.	TRBV3-1/TRBV3-2	TGTGCCAGCAGCCAAGAGCCCTCGACAGGGGCCTACAATGAGCAGTTCTTC	CASSQEPSTGAYNEQFF
.	TRBJ1-4	.	TRBV4-1	TGCGCCAGCAGCCACCTGCATTCAGGATGGGAAAAACTGTTTTTT	CASSHLHSGWEKLFF
TRBD1	TRBJ2-7	.	TRBV10-3	TGTGCCATCAGTGGACAGGGGGCCGTCTACGAGCAGTACTTC	CAISGQGAVYEQYF
TRBD2	TRBJ2-1	.	TRBV5-1	TGCGCCAGCAGGCGCCTACTAGCGGGGGACCCCCTACTATACAATGAGCAGTTCTTC	CASRRLLAGDPLLYNEQFF
.	TRBJ1-2	.	TRBV29-1	TGCAGCGTTGAAGGAGGTACCTATGGCTACACCTTC	CSVEGGTYGYTF
.	TRBJ1-4	few	TRBV30	TGTGCCTGTCAACCTACAGCTTCTAATGAAAAACTGTTTTTT	CACQPTASNEKLFF
.	TRBJ1-6	.	TRBV7-9	TGTGCCAGCAGCCGACAGAATAATTCACCCCTCCACTTT	CASSRQNNSPLHF
TRBD2	TRBJ2-3	.	TRBV6-6	TGTGCCAGCAGCCCCAGCGGGGGGGCTGGAGATACGCAGTATTTT	CASSPSGGAGDTQYF
.	TRBJ2-7	.	TRBV7-2	TGTGCCAGCAGCCCCGGAGGGGTACCGCCCTACGAGCAGTACTTC	CASSPGGVPPYEQYF